The entry below gives a single TCR beta chain sequence along with its context. Germline V gene lookup returns CDR1 SGDLS and CDR2 YYNGEE. The V end lost 3 bases, the J end lost 1 base, and 14 bases lay between the germline ends. CDR3 length equals 16 residues. These data are taken from a study of CD8 T cells in Susac syndrome. RNA, at roughly 0.45 to 1 ug, was reverse transcribed with random hexamers. TCRdb processed the immunoSEQ multiplex PCR reads anew with MiXCR; each CDR3 protein has one entry. The repertoire holds about 400,000 distinct CDR3 sequences, with 85% as singletons. The multiple sclerosis controls, all treatment-naive patients, had relapsing-remitting disease that was stable or active.

This TCR derives from a human donor with multiple sclerosis. The sample was CD8+ T cells from PBMCs. The V call is TRBV9, the J call TRBJ2-1; D gene ambiguous. The CDR3 is CASSGWTVKSYNEQFF. The CDR3 nucleotides are TGTGCCAGCAGCGGATGGACGGTGAAATCCTACAATGAGCAGTTCTTC.